Listed here are 18 T cell receptor beta chains from one sample, sequenced in a study of T cells in women clearing cervical HPV infection. Only in-frame clones appear in the TCRdb table, and some are missing; sequencing was by immunoSEQ multiplex PCR. This sample's table reports around 21,000 clones. Sequencing input: blood buffy coat. The receptors here all came from a woman aged 18-70 years with a cervical HPV16 infection that either progressed to CIN3+ or cleared (not recorded which).

A note on this clone: The missing CDR3 end, 3 residues past where the read stops, is filled in from the germline J gene. The chain uses TRBV7-9 and TRBJ2-1; TRBD2 aligns across 11 bases. CDR3 length: 14 residues. Germline CDR1 is SEHNR and CDR2 is FQNEAQ (reference sequence). V gave up 3 bases and J gave up 7 bases; unmatched junction bases: 2. The CDR3 sequence is CASSFRTSGNEQFF. The CDR3 bases that were read are TGTGCCAGCAGCTTTCGGACTAGCGGGAATGAG.

With regard to this clone: The read terminates 3 residues before the CDR3 end, so the remaining end is supplied by the germline J gene. Other DNA sequences from this sample encode an identical CDR3 as well. The rearrangement uses TRBV5-6 and TRBJ2-5; perhaps TRBD1 as D (5 bases). The CDR3 sequence is 15 residues long. CDR1 and CDR2 from the germline V gene are SGHDT and YYEEEE. V lost 4 bases to trimming and J lost 5 bases, with 18 bases between them. CDR3 region: CASSLVRGIMETQYF. CDR3 DNA, as far as it was read: TGTGCCAGCAGCCTTGTTAGGGGAATCATGGAGACC.

A word on this clone: The read ends 3 residues shy of where the CDR3 ends; the end is completed using the germline J gene. This chain uses TRBV7-6 with TRBJ2-2; 8 nucleotides agree with TRBD2. Germline CDR1 is SGHVS and CDR2 is FNYEAQ. The CDR3 has 15 amino acids. V shed 5 bases and J 6 bases; nucleotides not matched to a gene: 8. Partial CDR3 DNA: TGTGCCAGCAGCCAAGGCAGCGGGAGAGCCGGGGAG. It encodes CASSQGSGRAGE. In full, the CDR3 is CASSQGSGRAGELFF.

In the case of this clone: The CDR3 end is not reached by the read, which stops 3 residues before it; the germline J gene fills it in. The chain recombines TRBV6-4 with TRBJ2-1, with 10 bases lining up with TRBD2. This CDR3 is built from 15 residues. Germline values: CDR1 MRHNA, CDR2 SNTAGT. J lost 7 bases, V lost 6 bases, and 9 bases had no gene match. The CDR3 bases that were read are TGTGCCAGCAGGGGAAAAGCGGGAGGGCTGAATGAG. Translation: CASRGKAGGLNE. In full, the CDR3 is CASRGKAGGLNEQFF.

A remark on this clone: The read terminates 3 residues before the CDR3 end, so the remaining end is supplied by the germline J gene. This chain joins TRBV29-1 and TRBJ1-5, with D possibly TRBD1 on 5 matching bases. CDR3 size: 13 residues. Germline V gene data show CDR1 as SQVTM and CDR2 as ANQGSEA. V was cut by 4 bases and J by 6 bases, with 13 bases left in between. The CDR3 DNA, read in part, is TGCAGCGTTGGGCAGGGCATGAGTCAGCCC. This gives the protein CSVGQGMSQP. The complete CDR3 protein is CSVGQGMSQPQHF. Based on the CDR3 plus reference TRBV29-1 and TRBJ1-5, the full variable domain is SAVISQKPSRDICQRGTSLTIQCQVDSQVTMMFWYRQQPGQSLTLIATANQGSEATYESGFVIDKFPISRPNLTFSTLTVSNMSPEDSSIYLCSVGQGMSQPQHFGDGTRLSIL.

About this clone: The missing CDR3 end, 3 residues past where the read stops, is filled in from the germline J gene. This chain joins TRBV13 and TRBJ2-2, with TRBD2 identical over 9 bases. With 5 bases clipped from V and 1 base from J, the junction kept 5 bases outside the gene matches. This CDR3 has 16 amino acids. Per the germline V gene, CDR1 is PRHDT and CDR2 is FYEKMQ (reference sequence). CDR3 DNA (partial): TGTGCCAGCAGCCTGATAGCGGGAGAGAACACCGGGGAG. It is translated as CASSLIAGENTGE. The entire CDR3 protein reads CASSLIAGENTGELFF.

Comments on this clone: The read terminates 3 residues ahead of where the CDR3 ends, so the germline J gene completes it. The same CDR3 is also encoded by other DNA sequences in this sample. The chain is built from TRBV6-4 and TRBJ2-1; D may be TRBD2 (5 bases). V was trimmed by 0 bases and J by 1 base, leaving 7 bases between them. The germline V gene encodes CDR1 MRHNA and CDR2 SNTAGT. The CDR3 extends over 15 amino acids. Partial CDR3 DNA: TGTGCCAGCAGTGACTCCTCGGGGTCCTACAATGAG. Its translation is CASSDSSGSYNE. The CDR3, in full, reads CASSDSSGSYNEQFF.

In the case of this clone: Read coverage stops 3 residues before the CDR3 terminus; the germline J gene supplies the remainder. The chain carries TRBV5-1 and TRBJ2-5, with a possible D match to TRBD2 (7 bases). This CDR3 has 15 amino acids. The ends were cut back, 4 bases at V and 5 bases at J, with 18 bases in the middle. Germline V gives CDR1 SGHRS, CDR2 YFSETQ. The CDR3 is CASSPSGEGGETQYF. The part of the CDR3 DNA that was read is TGCGCCAGCAGCCCCTCAGGGGAGGGGGGGGAGACC.

Turning to this clone: The read is 3 residues too short to cover the CDR3 end, so that end is filled in from the germline J gene. V and J are TRBV19 and TRBJ2-1; D call uncertain. The CDR3 runs to 14 residues. V gave up 5 bases and J gave up 2 bases, with 10 bases separating them. Germline V lookup: CDR1 LNHDA, CDR2 SQIVND (reference sequence). The CDR3 DNA, read in part, is TGTGCCAGTAGTCCCCGCGGAACCTACAATGAG. It yields the protein CASSPRGTYNE. The complete CDR3 protein is CASSPRGTYNEQFF.

Comment on this clone: The read ends 3 residues shy of where the CDR3 ends; the end is completed using the germline J gene. The V call is TRBV10-3, the J call TRBJ2-1, with a possible D match to TRBD2 (6 bases). This CDR3 contains 16 residues. Germline V gene sequence: CDR1 ENHRY, CDR2 SYGVKD. Trimming removed 0 bases from V and 6 bases from J, with 15 bases in between. The CDR3 DNA, read in part, is TGTGCCATCAGTGAGTCTTTGGCGGGACTCGGCAATGAG. This encodes CAISESLAGLGNE. In full, the CDR3 is CAISESLAGLGNEQFF.

Comment on this clone: The CDR3 end is not reached by the read, which stops 3 residues before it; the germline J gene fills it in. The V call is TRBV13, the J call TRBJ1-6, with D unresolved. V was cut by 3 bases and J by 7 bases, with 4 bases left in between. CDR1 is PRHDT, CDR2 FYEKMQ, per germline (reference sequence). CDR3 length: 12 residues. CDR3 DNA (partial): TGTGCCAGCAGCTTCAGAAATTCACCC. The encoded protein is CASSFRNSP. The whole CDR3 is CASSFRNSPLHF.

In the case of this clone: The CDR3 end is not reached by the read, which stops 3 residues before it; the germline J gene fills it in. The J gene is TRBJ1-1, the V gene TRBV5-1; 7 bases match TRBD1. The CDR3 covers 14 residues. The trim removed 0 bases at V and 5 bases at J, leaving 4 bases unmatched. Germline V gives CDR1 SGHRS, CDR2 YFSETQ. The part of the CDR3 DNA that was read is TGCGCCAGCAGCTTGGGCAGGGGGGAAACTGAA. Protein sequence: CASSLGRGETE. The entire CDR3 reads CASSLGRGETEAFF.

CDR3 region: CASSSAGFEKLFF. The sequenced CDR3 bases are TGTGCCAGCAGTTCCGCAGGGTTCGAAAAA. V usage is TRBV28 and J usage is TRBJ1-4, with D maybe TRBD1 (5 bases). The read ends 3 residues early relative to the CDR3; the germline J gene fills the gap. Trimming shortened V by 4 bases and J by 8 bases, and 11 bases separated the two germline ends. The V gene's germline CDR1 is MDHEN and CDR2 SYDVKM. CDR3 length: 13 amino acids.

Comments on this clone: The read gets to within 3 residues of the CDR3 end, and the germline J gene fills in the rest. The chain joins TRBV13 to TRBJ2-1, with 9 bases matching TRBD2. V shed 6 bases, J shed 5 bases, and the junction held 5 bases outside the gene matches. Germline loops: CDR1 PRHDT, CDR2 FYEKMQ (reference sequence). There are 14 residues in the CDR3. The DNA read from the CDR3 is TGTGCCAGCAGGAACAGACTAGCGGACAATGAG. It is translated as CASRNRLADNE. From start to end, the CDR3 is CASRNRLADNEQFF.

The covered CDR3 bases are TGCAGTGCTAGAGTAAGGGGGAGCTCCTACGAG. Translating it yields CSARVRGSSYE. The CDR3 as a whole reads CSARVRGSSYEQYF. The rearrangement links TRBV20-1 to TRBJ2-7; TRBD1 might be the D (6 bases). The read falls 3 residues short of the CDR3 end, and the missing part is taken from the germline J gene. There are 14 residues in the CDR3. Per the germline V gene, CDR1 is DFQATT and CDR2 is SNEGSKA (reference sequence). Trimming cost V 1 base and J 0 bases, with 10 bases left between them.

Concerning this clone: The read terminates 3 residues before the CDR3 end, so the remaining end is supplied by the germline J gene. This same CDR3 is encoded by further DNA sequences in the sample. The genes are TRBV5-1 and TRBJ2-2; 8 bases line up with TRBD1. V shed 0 bases, J shed 2 bases, and the junction held 3 bases outside the gene matches. There are 16 residues in the CDR3. Per the germline V gene, CDR1 is SGHRS and CDR2 is YFSETQ. CDR3 DNA (partial): TGCGCCAGCAGCTTGGCCGGACAGGGAAACACCGGGGAG. Translating it yields CASSLAGQGNTGE. From start to end, the CDR3 is CASSLAGQGNTGELFF.

As to this clone: With the read ending 3 residues before the CDR3 end, the germline J gene is used to fill in that end. The gene calls are TRBV20-1 and TRBJ2-1, with TRBD2 identical over 12 bases. There are 15 residues in the CDR3. Germline-derived CDR1 and CDR2 are DFQATT and SNEGSKA (reference sequence). The V segment lost 5 bases and the J segment 7 bases; nucleotides outside the gene matches: 9. CDR3 bases read: TGCAGTGCTCCGCTAGCGGGAGGGGGGGGGAATGAG. This gives the protein CSAPLAGGGGNE. The CDR3 as a whole reads CSAPLAGGGGNEQFF.

On this clone: The CDR3 end falls 3 residues outside the read, so it is completed with the germline J gene. This chain connects TRBV12-3 or TRBV12-4 to TRBJ2-7; 8 bases match TRBD2. The CDR3 extends over 15 amino acids. V shed 3 bases and J 0 bases; nucleotides not matched to a gene: 4. The CDR3 loop reads CASSLSLAGSYEQYF. The DNA read from the CDR3 is TGTGCCAGCAGTTTGAGTCTAGCGGGCTCCTACGAG.